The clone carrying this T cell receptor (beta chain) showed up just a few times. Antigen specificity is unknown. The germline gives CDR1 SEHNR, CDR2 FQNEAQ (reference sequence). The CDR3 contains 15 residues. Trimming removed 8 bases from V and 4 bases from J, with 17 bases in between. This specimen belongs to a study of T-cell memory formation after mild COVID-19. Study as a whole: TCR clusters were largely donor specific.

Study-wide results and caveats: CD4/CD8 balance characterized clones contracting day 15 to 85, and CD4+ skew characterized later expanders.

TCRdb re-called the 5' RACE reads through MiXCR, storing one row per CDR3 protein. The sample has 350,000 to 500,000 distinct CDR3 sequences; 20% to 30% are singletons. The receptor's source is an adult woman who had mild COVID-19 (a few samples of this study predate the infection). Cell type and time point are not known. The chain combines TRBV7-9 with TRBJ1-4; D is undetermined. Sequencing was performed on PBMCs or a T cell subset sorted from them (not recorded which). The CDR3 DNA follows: TGTGCCAGCCAATCTGCCGGGAGGCTTAATGAAAAACTGTTTTTT. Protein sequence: CASQSAGRLNEKLFF.